These 30 T cell receptor beta chains originate from one sample sequenced in a study of OX40 agonist ivuxolimab in advanced cancers. TCRdb's table, derived via immunoSEQ multiplex PCR, lists solely in-frame clones and lacks some. This table holds fewer than 70,000 clones, roughly nine tenths found once. Here the sequenced sample was CD4+ or CD8+ T cells sorted from blood, taken in a trial of the OX40 agonist ivuxolimab. These receptors were obtained from an adult with an advanced solid tumor such as melanoma, head and neck, liver or kidney cancer.

This clone was seen once. V gene TRBV7-6 combines with J gene TRBJ2-3, with 9 bases fitting TRBD2. With 3 bases clipped from V and 9 bases from J, the junction kept 7 bases outside the gene matches. Germline CDR1 is SGHVS and CDR2 is FNYEAQ. The CDR3 extends over 14 amino acids. The CDR3 spells CASSLAGGRDTQYF. CDR3 nucleotide sequence: TGTGCCAGCAGCTTGGCGGGGGGGCGAGACACGCAGTATTTT.

The chain is built from TRBV25-1 and TRBJ1-2; D is possibly TRBD1 (5 bases). The V end was cut by 3 bases, the J end by 3 bases, with 8 bases between. The CDR3 length is 13 residues. The germline V gene encodes CDR1 MGHDK and CDR2 SYGVNS. The CDR3 spells CASSDGTDYGYTF. The CDR3, as DNA: TGTGCCAGCAGTGACGGGACGGACTATGGCTACACCTTC.

The CDR3 is CASGLAGNYNEQFF. The CDR3 nucleotides are TGTGCCAGCGGATTAGCGGGGAATTACAATGAGCAGTTCTTC. The chain recombines TRBV6-6 with TRBJ2-1, with 8 bases identical to TRBD2. The V gene's germline CDR1 is MNHNY and CDR2 SVGAGI (reference sequence). V was clipped by 8 bases and J by 4 bases; unmatched bases: 7. This CDR3 is built from 14 residues.

The chain couples TRBV4-1 to TRBJ2-7, with D perhaps matching TRBD1 or TRBD2 (5 bases each). Trimming cost V 3 bases and J 1 base, with 13 bases left between them. CDR1 is MGHRA and CDR2 is YSYEKL in the germline V gene. The CDR3 is made up of 15 amino acids. In DNA form, the CDR3 reads TGCGCCAGCAGCCATCGGGGCATAGATTCCTACGAGCAGTACTTC. Its protein product is CASSHRGIDSYEQYF.

The chain joins TRBV6-5 to TRBJ2-1; no clear D. The V end lost 2 bases, the J end lost 4 bases, and 9 bases lay between the germline ends. From germline, CDR1 is MNHEY and CDR2 SVGAGI. The CDR3 contains 14 residues. The CDR3 bases are TGTGCCAGCAGTTACGCGGACGGTTACAATGAGCAGTTCTTC. Its translation is CASSYADGYNEQFF.

This chain joins TRBV29-1 and TRBJ2-1; 10 bases are a match to TRBD2. The CDR3 contains 12 residues. V gave up 7 bases and J gave up 8 bases; unmatched junction bases: 5. Per germline, CDR1 SQVTM and CDR2 ANQGSEA. CDR3 nucleotide sequence: TGCAGCGGCCTGCTAGCGGGAGATGAGCAGTTCTTC. Amino acid sequence: CSGLLAGDEQFF.

This clone was recorded once. The chain joins TRBV5-1 to TRBJ2-1; 9 nucleotides agree with TRBD1. The CDR3 contains 14 residues. The V gene end was trimmed by 4 bases and the J gene end by 8 bases; junction bases not matched to a gene: 7. Germline CDR1 is SGHRS and CDR2 is YFSETQ. CDR3 region: CASSPGQGLHEQFF. The CDR3 DNA sequence: TGCGCCAGCAGCCCGGGACAGGGCCTCCATGAGCAGTTCTTC.

J is TRBJ2-7 and V is TRBV29-1; the match to TRBD1 covers 8 bases. Germline V gene lookup returns CDR1 SQVTM and CDR2 ANQGSEA. CDR3 length: 15 amino acids. Unmatched junction bases numbered 6, after V lost 0 bases and J lost 2 bases. This CDR3 reads CSVEEGTGSPYEQYF. The CDR3 DNA sequence: TGCAGCGTTGAAGAGGGGACAGGTTCCCCCTACGAGCAGTACTTC.

V gene TRBV7-9 combines with J gene TRBJ1-1; TRBD1 might be the D (6 bases). The CDR3 runs 13 residues. Trimming removed 5 bases at V and 6 bases at J, with 13 bases between. Germline V gene lookup returns CDR1 SEHNR and CDR2 FQNEAQ (reference sequence). The CDR3 is CASSLGGAAEAFF. The CDR3 DNA follows: TGTGCCAGCAGCCTAGGGGGGGCCGCTGAAGCTTTCTTT. Full variable domain (rest looked up from reference TRBV7-9 and TRBJ1-1): DTGVSQNPRHKITKRGQNVTFRCDPISEHNRLYWYRQTLGQGPEFLTYFQNEAQLEKSRLLSDRFSAERPKGSFSTLEIQRTEQGDSAMYLCASSLGGAAEAFFGQGTRLTVV.

The chain has TRBV6-6 and TRBJ1-2; perhaps TRBD1 as D (5 bases). Deletions cut 7 bases from V and 3 bases from J, with 18 bases between. The CDR3 covers 15 residues. Looked up from germline, CDR1 is MNHNY and CDR2 is SVGAGI (reference sequence). As DNA, the CDR3 is TGTGCCAGCACCAAAGCTATGGACACGGACTATGGCTACACCTTC. Protein: CASTKAMDTDYGYTF.

In its sample, this clone was seen once. The chain uses TRBV27 and TRBJ1-2; 7 bases fit TRBD1. This CDR3 is built from 15 residues. Germline V lookup: CDR1 MNHEY, CDR2 SMNVEV (reference sequence). V was pared by 4 bases and J by 7 bases, with 12 bases of the junction left unmatched. CDR3 DNA sequence: TGTGCCAGCAGTTATTTCTCAGACAGGGATGGTGGCTACACCTTC. Translation: CASSYFSDRDGGYTF.

The J gene is TRBJ2-3, the V gene TRBV4-1, with 7 bases aligning to TRBD2. Trimming cost V 2 bases and J 0 bases; bases outside gene matches: 14. CDR1 and CDR2 from the germline V gene are MGHRA and YSYEKL. CDR3 size: 19 residues. The CDR3 spells CASSQSPPGDYLSTDTQYF. In nucleotides, the CDR3 is TGCGCCAGCAGCCAATCGCCTCCCGGGGACTACCTAAGCACAGATACGCAGTATTTT.

J is TRBJ1-1 and V is TRBV27; possible D gene TRBD1, 6 bases. CDR1 and CDR2 from the germline V gene are MNHEY and SMNVEV (reference sequence). CDR3 size: 15 residues. Trimming removed 3 bases from V and 0 bases from J, with 11 bases in between. DNA of the CDR3: TGTGCCAGCAGTTTTTTCAGGGGCATGAACACTGAAGCTTTCTTT. It translates to CASSFFRGMNTEAFF.

The genes are TRBV6-6 and TRBJ2-1; 9 bases fit TRBD2. The J segment lost 4 bases and the V segment lost 10 bases, leaving 8 bases of the junction unmatched. This CDR3 region has 14 residues. From germline, CDR1 is MNHNY and CDR2 SVGAGI (reference sequence). For the CDR3, the DNA is TGTGCCATTAAAGCGGGGGGCCCTTACAATGAGCAGTTCTTC. Protein product: CAIKAGGPYNEQFF.

CDR3 loop: CASSTLDRASSPDTQYF. The CDR3 nucleotides are TGTGCCAGTAGTACACTCGACAGGGCTAGCTCCCCAGATACGCAGTATTTT. The chain carries TRBV19 and TRBJ2-3, with 7 bases that match TRBD1. With 4 bases clipped from V and 4 bases from J, the junction kept 14 bases outside the gene matches. This CDR3 contains 17 residues. CDR1 and CDR2 (germline): LNHDA, SQIVND (reference sequence).

CDR3 in amino acids: CASSISSGRSEQYF. In DNA form, the CDR3 reads TGTGCCAGTAGTATCTCCAGCGGGAGATCCGAGCAGTACTTC. This rearrangement joins TRBV19 to TRBJ2-7, with 8 bases that match TRBD2. Germline V lookup: CDR1 LNHDA, CDR2 SQIVND (reference sequence). This CDR3 has 14 amino acids. The V and J ends lost 3 bases and 6 bases, in that order; junction bases with no gene match: 7.

This chain connects TRBV10-2 to TRBJ2-7, with no clear D. V was shortened by 0 bases and J by 7 bases, with 10 bases between the two germline ends. Germline assignment: CDR1 WSHSY and CDR2 SAAADI. There are 13 residues in the CDR3. This CDR3 is CASSESPALEQYV. The CDR3 coding sequence is TGCGCCAGCAGTGAGTCACCGGCCCTGGAGCAGTACGTC.

This sequence joins TRBV28 and TRBJ2-2; D uncertain. CDR3 length equals 12 residues. The germline gives CDR1 MDHEN, CDR2 SYDVKM. V lost 3 bases and J 11 bases, leaving 10 bases between the germline ends. CDR3 sequence (DNA): TGTGCCAGCAGTTTTAAGGGTACAGAGCTGTTTTTT. Its translation is CASSFKGTELFF.

This sequence joins TRBV27 and TRBJ1-6, with no clear D. Germline V gene lookup returns CDR1 MNHEY and CDR2 SMNVEV (reference sequence). Trimming shortened V by 5 bases and J by 3 bases, and 8 bases separated the two germline ends. The CDR3 covers 14 residues. CDR3 loop: CASSPRHYNSPLHF. CDR3 nucleotide sequence: TGTGCCAGCAGTCCCCGACACTATAATTCACCCCTCCACTTT.

The V call is TRBV4-1, the J call TRBJ2-7, with 8 nucleotides matching TRBD2. The CDR3 sequence is 15 residues long. The germline V gene encodes CDR1 MGHRA and CDR2 YSYEKL. V gave up 4 bases and J gave up 0 bases; unmatched junction bases: 5. CDR3 protein: CASSLAAGGSYEQYV. DNA of the CDR3: TGCGCCAGCAGCCTAGCTGCGGGGGGCTCCTACGAGCAGTACGTC.

The CDR3 is CAFGTGGWKKLFF. CDR3 in DNA: TGTGCCTTCGGGACCGGAGGATGGAAGAAACTGTTTTTT. This chain links TRBV30 with TRBJ1-4; a weak D match, TRBD1 (5 bases). Trimming left V 7 bases short and J 11 bases short, with 20 bases between. Germline assignment: CDR1 GTSNPN and CDR2 SVGIG (reference sequence). The CDR3 is 13 amino acids.

The sample holds one count of this clone. DNA of the CDR3: TGTGCCAGCAGTTACTCGGGACTTGCGGAGGCCTACGAGCAGTACTTC. Amino acid sequence: CASSYSGLAEAYEQYF. The chain combines TRBV6-6 with TRBJ2-7; maybe TRBD2 (6 bases). CDR3 size: 16 residues. V was cut by 0 bases and J by 2 bases, with 14 bases left in between. Germline loops: CDR1 MNHNY, CDR2 SVGAGI (reference sequence).

This rearrangement joins TRBV5-8 to TRBJ2-3; D not certain. CDR3 length: 12 residues. In germline, CDR1 is SGHTS, CDR2 YDEGEE. V was pared by 4 bases and J by 5 bases, with 8 bases between. This CDR3 is CASSGLRDTQYF. CDR3 nucleotide sequence: TGTGCCAGCAGCGGGCTCCGAGATACGCAGTATTTT.

The count of this clone is one. The V call is TRBV5-1, the J call TRBJ2-7; D remains ambiguous. Germline V CDR1 and CDR2: SGHRS, YFSETQ. V gave up 2 bases and J gave up 0 bases, with 15 bases separating them. CDR3 length equals 16 residues. Written as DNA, the CDR3 is TGCGCCAGCAGCTTAGGCGTATCACCCCTCTCCTACGAGCAGTACTTC. Translating gives CASSLGVSPLSYEQYF.

The J gene is TRBJ2-1, the V gene TRBV28; maybe TRBD1 (5 bases). CDR3 length: 16 residues. Germline CDR1 reads MDHEN; CDR2 reads SYDVKM. V dropped 2 bases and J dropped 3 bases, with 14 bases sitting between them. The CDR3 bases are TGTGCCAGCAGTTTACCTACAGGACCGAACTACAATGAGCAGTTCTTC. Translating it yields CASSLPTGPNYNEQFF.

J is TRBJ2-7 and V is TRBV4-1; a weak D match, TRBD2 (5 bases). Per germline, CDR1 MGHRA and CDR2 YSYEKL. The CDR3 sequence is 15 residues long. V was clipped by 0 bases and J by 2 bases, with 11 bases between them. CDR3 in amino acids: CASSQEWRGPYEQYF. The CDR3 region has the DNA TGCGCCAGCAGCCAAGAATGGAGAGGGCCCTACGAGCAGTACTTC.

This chain links TRBV7-8 with TRBJ2-3; D is possibly TRBD2 (6 bases). This CDR3 is built from 16 residues. Germline CDR1 SGHVS, CDR2 FQNEAQ. V was pared by 1 base and J by 0 bases, with 11 bases between. CDR3 DNA sequence: TGTGCCAGCAGCTTAGGCGGCGGGGCTAGCACAGATACGCAGTATTTT. Translation gives CASSLGGGASTDTQYF. Together with reference TRBV7-8 and TRBJ2-3, the CDR3 gives the full variable domain: GAGVSQSPRYKVAKRGQDVALRCDPISGHVSLFWYQQALGQGPEFLTYFQNEAQLDKSGLPSDRFFAERPEGSVSTLKIQRTQQEDSAVYLCASSLGGGASTDTQYFGPGTRLTVL.

This rearrangement joins TRBV6-6 to TRBJ1-2; D is possibly TRBD1 (5 bases). Looked up from germline, CDR1 is MNHNY and CDR2 is SVGAGI (reference sequence). The CDR3 sequence is 14 residues long. Between the trimmed V and J ends, which lost 5 bases and 8 bases, there was a span of 18 bases. This chain's CDR3 is CASSVPGTEEGYTF. DNA for the CDR3: TGTGCCAGCAGTGTCCCCGGGACCGAGGAGGGCTACACCTTC.

The J gene is TRBJ2-7, the V gene TRBV4-2; 7 positions agree with TRBD2. CDR1 and CDR2 from the germline V gene are LGHNA and YNFKEQ. With V trimmed by 6 bases and J by 0 bases, 8 bases remained unmatched. This CDR3 has 15 amino acids. The CDR3 nucleotides read TGTGCCAGCAGGCTTACCGGGACTAACTCCTACGAGCAGTACTTC. Its translation: CASRLTGTNSYEQYF.

This rearrangement joins TRBV5-6 to TRBJ1-2; D uncertain. V lost 4 bases to trimming and J lost 0 bases, with 13 bases between them. The V gene's germline CDR1 is SGHDT and CDR2 YYEEEE. The CDR3 sequence is 15 residues long. The CDR3 protein is CASSPGGGSNYGYTF. As DNA, the CDR3 is TGTGCCAGCAGCCCTGGTGGAGGTTCTAACTATGGCTACACCTTC.